Following are 11 T cell receptor beta chains from one sample sequenced in a study of cytomegalovirus exposure and HLA in healthy donors. The PCR used 60 Vbeta and 13 Jbeta primers. Libraries were prepared by immunoSEQ multiplex PCR; TCRdb keeps only in-frame clonotypes and omits some of them. The sample records about 150,000 clones, about four fifths being singletons. The sequencing sample was made of PBMCs. These receptor sequences come from a woman between 35 and 50 years old in good health and CMV-seronegative.

The chain is built from TRBV2 and TRBJ1-1; D possibly corresponds to TRBD1 (6 bases). Germline values: CDR1 SNHLY, CDR2 FYNNEI. The V end lost 4 bases, the J end lost 4 bases, and 13 bases lay between the germline ends. The CDR3 covers 14 residues. The CDR3 loop reads CASSVGSRGTEAFF. The CDR3 DNA reads as TGTGCCAGCAGTGTTGGGTCCAGGGGCACTGAAGCTTTCTTT.

The J gene is TRBJ2-5, the V gene TRBV12-5; D gene ambiguous. Germline V gives CDR1 LGHNT, CDR2 FRNRAP. The CDR3 is made up of 13 amino acids. V lost 5 bases, J lost 4 bases, and 11 bases lay in between. The CDR3 reads CASGKEVLETQYF. The CDR3 coding sequence is TGTGCTAGTGGTAAAGAGGTCCTAGAGACCCAGTACTTC.

The chain carries TRBV2 and TRBJ1-5; D is possibly TRBD1 (5 bases). Germline CDR1 and CDR2: SNHLY and FYNNEI. V lost 3 bases, J lost 3 bases, and 15 bases lay in between. This CDR3 spans 16 amino acids. CDR3 sequence: CASSDLGGILNQPQHF. CDR3 bases: TGTGCCAGCAGTGATCTGGGGGGGATACTCAATCAGCCCCAGCATTTT.

The chain recombines TRBV13 with TRBJ1-1, with D uncertain. The CDR3 runs to 15 residues. The germline V gene has CDR1 PRHDT and CDR2 FYEKMQ (reference sequence). Trimming shortened V by 5 bases and J by 0 bases, and 13 bases separated the two germline ends. Here the CDR3 DNA reads TGTGCCAGCAGCCTTGTACGGGAATTGAACACTGAAGCTTTCTTT. It yields the protein CASSLVRELNTEAFF.

The chain couples TRBV5-1 to TRBJ2-1; 9 nucleotides align to TRBD1. The CDR3 covers 15 residues. V shed 4 bases and J 4 bases; nucleotides not matched to a gene: 6. Germline-derived CDR1 and CDR2 are SGHRS and YFSETQ. CDR3 sequence: CASSGGQGRYNEQFF. The DNA of the CDR3 is TGCGCCAGCAGCGGAGGACAGGGGCGGTACAATGAGCAGTTCTTC.

This chain uses TRBV2 with TRBJ1-4, with D unresolved. CDR1 is SNHLY, CDR2 FYNNEI, per germline. Trimming removed 6 bases from V and 5 bases from J, with 4 bases in between. CDR3 length: 11 residues. The CDR3: CASSLNEKLFF. CDR3 bases: TGTGCCAGCAGCTTGAATGAAAAACTGTTTTTT.

The rearrangement links TRBV2 to TRBJ2-7, with 14 positions matching TRBD2. CDR1 is SNHLY, CDR2 FYNNEI, per germline. The CDR3 extends over 15 amino acids. V lost 6 bases to trimming and J lost 5 bases; unmatched junction nucleotides: 6. The CDR3: CASRLMGLAGDEQYF. The CDR3 DNA reads as TGTGCCAGCAGACTTATGGGACTAGCGGGGGACGAGCAGTACTTC.

This rearrangement joins TRBV7-9 to TRBJ1-6; D uncertain. The CDR3 has 14 residues. Germline CDR1 and CDR2: SEHNR and FQNEAQ (reference sequence). With 6 bases removed from V and 10 bases from J, the gap between germline ends came to 16 bases. The CDR3, as DNA: TGTGCCAGCAGTCTTCATTGGGCCGGCTCACCCCTCCACTTT. As protein: CASSLHWAGSPLHF.

The V call is TRBV5-4, the J call TRBJ2-3, with D possibly TRBD2 on 5 matching bases. Germline CDR1 SGHNT, CDR2 YYREEE (reference sequence). The CDR3 spans 16 residues. Trimming took 5 bases from V and 2 from J, leaving 18 bases between them. CDR3 coding DNA: TGTGCCAGCAGTCAACCAAGTCTAGCACACACAGATACGCAGTATTTT. This encodes CASSQPSLAHTDTQYF.

V usage is TRBV10-1 and J usage is TRBJ1-4; D not resolved. The V end lost 2 bases, the J end lost 4 bases, and 8 bases lay between the germline ends. Germline-derived CDR1 and CDR2 are WNHNN and SYGVQD (reference sequence). This CDR3 has 14 residues. CDR3 sequence (DNA): TGCGCCAGCAGTGAGGGCGGGAATAATGAAAAACTGTTTTTT. The encoded protein is CASSEGGNNEKLFF.

This clone was counted only a few times. The V call is TRBV27, the J call TRBJ1-3, with D unclear. The CDR3 extends over 14 amino acids. Germline assignment: CDR1 MNHEY and CDR2 SMNVEV (reference sequence). Trimming took 5 bases from V and 9 from J, leaving 17 bases between them. CDR3 in DNA: TGTGCCAGCAGTCCAACTTTCTTTGAGGGCACCATATATTTT. Translation gives CASSPTFFEGTIYF.